These 23 T cell receptor beta chains came from one sample sequenced in a study of molecular identifiers for immune sequencing clone quantification. TCRdb ran MiXCR on the PCR reads and lists one entry per CDR3 protein. This sample has under 600,000 distinct CDR3 sequences; about 25% occur once, and the top ten carry about 0.75%. Sequencing input: naive CD8+ T cells from blood, with Jurkat cell RNA spiked in. Subset described: FACS-sorted CD8+CD4-CCR7+CD45RA+ naive T cells. All receptors derive from a human donor in good health. Some libraries in this study had Jurkat cell RNA spiked in.

This clonotype was recorded many times. V usage is TRBV25-1 and J usage is TRBJ2-7, with no clear D. This CDR3 is 13 amino acids long. Germline values: CDR1 MGHDK, CDR2 SYGVNS. Trimming took 1 base from V and 7 from J, leaving 11 bases between them. The CDR3 DNA reads as TGTGCCAGCAGTGAATCAGGCTATCTGGAGCAGTACTTC. Translating gives CASSESGYLEQYF.

This clonotype was seen more than once but under ten times. A junction end diverges from the germline sequence, so it may reflect a read error. The V call is TRBV6-2 or TRBV6-3, the J call TRBJ2-7; TRBD2 aligns across 11 bases. The CDR3 consists of 13 residues. Germline CDR1 MNHEY, CDR2 SVGEGT. The CDR3 coding sequence is TGTGCCAGCAATGGGGGACTAGCGGACGACCAGTACTTC. This encodes CASNGGLADDQYF.

The chain carries TRBV4-1 and TRBJ2-3, with 8 bases lining up with TRBD2. The CDR3 is 18 residues long. V lost 3 bases to trimming and J lost 11 bases; unmatched junction nucleotides: 22. Germline V gives CDR1 MGHRA, CDR2 YSYEKL. Here the CDR3 reads CASSQYPAAGGPKIGQYF. CDR3 DNA: TGCGCCAGCAGCCAGTACCCGGCTGCGGGGGGCCCCAAGATCGGGCAGTATTTT.

This clonotype appeared many times. The gene calls are TRBV5-6 and TRBJ2-7, with a possible D match to TRBD2 (6 bases). V lost 2 bases and J 1 base, leaving 7 bases between the germline ends. The CDR3 covers 13 residues. Germline values: CDR1 SGHDT, CDR2 YYEEEE. CDR3 coding DNA: TGTGCCAGCAGCTTCGGGGGTTCCTACGAGCAGTACTTC. Its translation is CASSFGGSYEQYF.

This clonotype was recorded a few times. The V call is TRBV9, the J call TRBJ2-2; D not resolved. Trimming cost V 4 bases and J 5 bases, with 9 bases left between them. The CDR3 totals 13 residues. CDR1 is SGDLS and CDR2 is YYNGEE in the germline V gene. For the CDR3, the DNA is TGTGCCAGCAGCACCGTTCAGACCGGGGAGCTGTTTTTT. This encodes CASSTVQTGELFF.

As for this clonotype: A much more abundant neighbour one base away suggests this may be a read error. V usage is TRBV11-2 and J usage is TRBJ2-1; D unclear. Germline V gene lookup returns CDR1 SGHAT and CDR2 FQNNGV. CDR3 length equals 13 residues. The CDR3 spells CASSVEVYNEQFF. CDR3 bases: TGTGCCAGCAGCGTAGAAGTCTACAATGAGCAGTTCTTC.

The rearrangement links TRBV6-2 or TRBV6-3 to TRBJ2-3; D gene unclear. Germline CDR1 is MNHEY and CDR2 is SVGEGT. The V end lost 7 bases, the J end lost 0 bases, and 23 bases lay between the germline ends. The CDR3 has 18 residues. The CDR3 sequence: CASTLINQVWGSTDTQYF. DNA for the CDR3: TGTGCCAGCACCCTCATTAATCAAGTTTGGGGTAGCACAGATACGCAGTATTTT.

Worth noting for this clonotype: Given a much more abundant clone one base away, this may be a read error. This rearrangement joins TRBV6-5 to TRBJ1-1, with a tentative D call TRBD1 (5 bases). The V end was cut by 0 bases, the J end by 3 bases, with 11 bases between. Germline loops: CDR1 MNHEY, CDR2 SVGAGI. The length of the CDR3 is 15 residues. The DNA of the CDR3 is TGTGCCAGCAGTTACTCGATGGGAGGGGACACTGAAGCTTTCTTT. Residues: CASSYSMGGDTEAFF.

The genes are TRBV4-1 and TRBJ1-1; TRBD1 might be the D (5 bases). The CDR3 extends over 15 amino acids. Trimming took 4 bases from V and 8 from J, leaving 20 bases between them. The germline gives CDR1 MGHRA, CDR2 YSYEKL. The CDR3 spells CASSPIQGERQEAFF. The CDR3 DNA is TGCGCCAGCAGCCCCATCCAGGGTGAACGGCAGGAAGCTTTCTTT.

This clonotype was recorded a few times. The gene calls are TRBV19 and TRBJ2-2; TRBD1 aligns across 8 bases. Germline V CDR1 and CDR2: LNHDA, SQIVND (reference sequence). V shed 5 bases, J shed 4 bases, and the junction held 6 bases outside the gene matches. This CDR3 is 15 amino acids long. CDR3 DNA: TGTGCCAGTAGTCTACAGGGGGGCGGCACCGGGGAGCTGTTTTTT. It specifies CASSLQGGGTGELFF. The complete variable domain, with remaining parts taken from reference TRBV19 and TRBJ2-2, reads DGGITQSPKYLFRKEGQNVTLSCEQNLNHDAMYWYRQDPGQGLRLIYYSQIVNDFQKGDIAEGYSVSREKKESFPLTVTSAQKNPTAFYLCASSLQGGGTGELFFGEGSRLTVL.

For the CDR3, the DNA is TGTGCCAGCAGCTTATTCCTTAGCGGGAGGGCTTCCTACGAGCAGTACTTC. Residues: CASSLFLSGRASYEQYF. The V call is TRBV7-6, the J call TRBJ2-7, with 11 bases fitting TRBD2. Looked up from germline, CDR1 is SGHVS and CDR2 is FNYEAQ. V trimming: 2 bases; J trimming: 1 base; junction bases outside the gene matches: 7. The CDR3 is 17 amino acids.

Turning to this clonotype: This may stem from a read error, because a much larger clone lies one nucleotide away. Because it lacks the conserved phenylalanine or tryptophan at the end, this CDR3 is likely a read error. The gene calls are TRBV5-3 and TRBJ1-1; the D gene is possibly TRBD1 (5 bases). TRBV5-3 counts as an open reading frame of uncertain function. V was shortened by 8 bases and J by 0 bases, with 20 bases between the two germline ends. The CDR3 contains 16 residues. As DNA, the CDR3 is TGTGCCAGCGGGAGCAAGACACAGGACATGAACACTGAAGCTTTCCTT. It codes for CASGSKTQDMNTEAFL.

This clonotype came up many times. The chain carries TRBV10-2 and TRBJ1-2; no clear D gene. This CDR3 region has 13 residues. V was clipped by 6 bases and J by 13 bases, with 21 bases between them. Germline V gene data show CDR1 as WSHSY and CDR2 as SAAADI. CDR3 DNA sequence: TGCGCCAGCAGGGCGGATCTGTTTACTGACTTCACCTTC. Its translation: CASRADLFTDFTF.

A few counts support this clonotype. The chain links TRBV3-1 to TRBJ2-2; the match to TRBD1 covers 8 bases. Germline-derived CDR1 and CDR2 are LGHDT and YNNKEL (reference sequence). V lost 4 bases and J lost 3; bases outside the gene matches: 4. This CDR3 has 15 residues. Written as DNA, the CDR3 is TGTGCCAGCAGCCTAGGGACAGGATACACCGGGGAGCTGTTTTTT. This sequence encodes CASSLGTGYTGELFF. The variable domain in full, completed from reference TRBV3-1 and TRBJ2-2, reads DTAVSQTPKYLVTQMGNDKSIKCEQNLGHDTMYWYKQDSKKFLKIMFSYNNKELIINETVPNRFSPKSPDKAHLNLHINSLELGDSAVYFCASSLGTGYTGELFFGEGSRLTVL.

The CDR3: CASSQGLVRVYEQYF. DNA for the CDR3: TGCGCCAGCAGCCAAGGATTGGTCAGGGTCTACGAGCAGTACTTC. The chain joins TRBV4-1 to TRBJ2-7; D perhaps matches TRBD1 (5 bases). V was clipped by 1 base and J by 3 bases, with 13 bases between them. The CDR3 runs 15 residues. Germline V CDR1 and CDR2: MGHRA, YSYEKL.

Many counts were recorded for this clonotype. CDR3 DNA sequence: TGTGCCAGCAGCTTAGTGTCTGAAGCTTTCTTT. As protein: CASSLVSEAFF. V gene TRBV7-9 combines with J gene TRBJ1-1; no firm D call. Trimming stripped 1 base from V and 6 bases from J, with 3 bases between. The CDR3 runs to 11 residues. Germline V gene sequence: CDR1 SEHNR, CDR2 FQNEAQ (reference sequence). Using reference TRBV7-9 and TRBJ1-1 for the parts outside the CDR3, the full variable domain is DTGVSQNPRHKITKRGQNVTFRCDPISEHNRLYWYRQTLGQGPEFLTYFQNEAQLEKSRLLSDRFSAERPKGSFSTLEIQRTEQGDSAMYLCASSLVSEAFFGQGTRLTVV.

About this clonotype: This clone may be a read error of a much larger clone one base away. The chain uses TRBV4-2 and TRBJ2-7; the D is unclear. This CDR3 is 14 amino acids long. Germline CDR1 reads LGHNA; CDR2 reads YNFKEQ. This chain's CDR3 is CAGSQENSAYEQYF. DNA for the CDR3: TGTGCCGGCAGCCAAGAAAATTCAGCCTACGAGCAGTACTTC.

This clonotype was counted at least ten times. The chain carries TRBV14 and TRBJ2-1, with TRBD1 matching over 7 bases. Germline loops: CDR1 SGHDN, CDR2 FVKESK. CDR3 size: 14 residues. The J segment lost 8 bases and the V segment lost 2 bases, leaving 6 bases of the junction unmatched. In DNA, the CDR3 is TGTGCCAGCAGCCAACCGACAGGGTCCCATGAGCAGTTCTTC. Its protein product is CASSQPTGSHEQFF.

This clonotype was recorded at least ten times. This chain joins TRBV20-1 and TRBJ2-7; TRBD2 aligns across 8 bases. V gave up 3 bases and J gave up 6 bases; unmatched junction bases: 7. CDR3 length: 13 amino acids. The germline V gene encodes CDR1 DFQATT and CDR2 SNEGSKA (reference sequence). CDR3 DNA: TGCAGTGCTAGGGGGACTAGTCGCCCCGAGCAGTACTTC. Its translation: CSARGTSRPEQYF.

This clonotype came up many times. The V and J genes are TRBV9 and TRBJ2-2, with D unclear. V lost 4 bases and J 6 bases, leaving 13 bases between the germline ends. The CDR3 spans 14 residues. Germline CDR1 and CDR2: SGDLS and YYNGEE. CDR3 region: CASSQLDGPGELFF. The CDR3 DNA is TGTGCCAGCAGCCAACTGGACGGGCCCGGGGAGCTGTTTTTT.

This clonotype has a handful of counts. V gene TRBV27 combines with J gene TRBJ2-7; D may be TRBD1 or TRBD2 (6 bases each). The CDR3 contains 14 residues. CDR1 is MNHEY and CDR2 is SMNVEV in the germline V gene (reference sequence). V lost 5 bases to trimming and J lost 2 bases, with 13 bases between them. Here the CDR3 reads CASSPGASPYEQYF. In DNA, the CDR3 is TGTGCCAGCAGTCCGGGGGCGTCCCCCTACGAGCAGTACTTC.

Regarding this clonotype: A much larger clone sits a single nucleotide away, making a read error possible. The V call is TRBV29-1, the J call TRBJ1-1; D uncertain. The CDR3 consists of 15 residues. V was cut by 3 bases and J by 6 bases, with 20 bases left in between. Per the germline V gene, CDR1 is SQVTM and CDR2 is ANQGSEA. The DNA of the CDR3 is TGCAGCGTTGATGGGTTCCAAGGCGGATACCCTGAAGCTTTCTTT. It yields the protein CSVDGFQGGYPEAFF. Combining the CDR3 with reference TRBV29-1 and TRBJ1-1 gives the whole variable domain SAVISQKPSRDICQRGTSLTIQCQVDSQVTMMFWYRQQPGQSLTLIATANQGSEATYESGFVIDKFPISRPNLTFSTLTVSNMSPEDSSIYLCSVDGFQGGYPEAFFGQGTRLTVV.

This clonotype was picked up many times. This chain links TRBV12-3 or TRBV12-4 with TRBJ2-5; 7 positions agree with TRBD1. Losses at the gene ends were 2 bases for V and 1 base for J; bases not matched to a gene: 4. This CDR3 is 15 amino acids long. The CDR3 spells CASSLIQGIQETQYF. Written as DNA, the CDR3 is TGTGCCAGCAGTTTAATACAGGGGATCCAAGAGACCCAGTACTTC.